This T cell receptor (beta chain) was identified in a study of identifying expanded T cells in peripheral blood. Study-wide results and limits: Across healthy donors, higher total template counts meant significantly greater roughly two-week count variance.

The CDR3 consists of 13 residues. Germline V gene data show CDR1 as SQVTM and CDR2 as ANQGSEA. Trimming cost V 4 bases and J 3 bases, with 10 bases left between them. Generated by immunoSEQ multiplex PCR, the TCRdb table keeps only in-frame clones and is missing some. The table lists over 85,000 clones, roughly 81% of them singletons, with just under 4.5% in the top ten. On this clone itself: Its antigen is not identified.

No infections or other immune events were documented during collection. Sequenced: blood. The rearrangement links TRBV29-1 to TRBJ1-5; D gene uncertain. This clonotype was sampled from a person aged 18 to 75 in good health. The CDR3 loop is CSVGDGNNQPQHF. The DNA for the CDR3 is TGCAGCGTTGGAGATGGGAACAATCAGCCCCAGCATTTT.